The T cell receptor (beta chain) described here comes from a study of human T cells and chemical hapten exposure. At the level of the study: The use of 2% DPC on about 2 cm by about 2 cm of upper inner arm skin constituted sensitization. It was small differences in pooled library volume that mainly caused per-sample TCR yields to vary.

Only a few counts were recorded for this clonotype. The time point: patch test 1, 2 weeks after DPC sensitization. Treatment meaning: therapeutic diphenylcyclopropenone sensitization with weekly scalp DPC. Unfractionated whole blood yielded total RNA. One entry per CDR3 protein results from TCRdb running MiXCR on the RACE reads. The sample holds 300,000 to 350,000 distinct CDR3 sequences, roughly 6.9% seen once. CDR1 and CDR2 (germline): SQVTM, ANQGSEA. V was clipped by 6 bases and J by 1 base, with 6 bases between them. This CDR3 region has 11 residues. V usage is TRBV29-1 and J usage is TRBJ1-2; no reliable D call. The source of this sequence is a woman in her late teens or twenties with alopecia areata. Some clones in this sample may be carry-over from other donors' samples. The sequences come from whole blood, collected in connection with sensitization to the hapten diphenylcyclopropenone (DPC). CDR3: CSVNSNYGYTF. For the CDR3, the DNA is TGCAGCGTGAACAGTAACTATGGCTACACCTTC.